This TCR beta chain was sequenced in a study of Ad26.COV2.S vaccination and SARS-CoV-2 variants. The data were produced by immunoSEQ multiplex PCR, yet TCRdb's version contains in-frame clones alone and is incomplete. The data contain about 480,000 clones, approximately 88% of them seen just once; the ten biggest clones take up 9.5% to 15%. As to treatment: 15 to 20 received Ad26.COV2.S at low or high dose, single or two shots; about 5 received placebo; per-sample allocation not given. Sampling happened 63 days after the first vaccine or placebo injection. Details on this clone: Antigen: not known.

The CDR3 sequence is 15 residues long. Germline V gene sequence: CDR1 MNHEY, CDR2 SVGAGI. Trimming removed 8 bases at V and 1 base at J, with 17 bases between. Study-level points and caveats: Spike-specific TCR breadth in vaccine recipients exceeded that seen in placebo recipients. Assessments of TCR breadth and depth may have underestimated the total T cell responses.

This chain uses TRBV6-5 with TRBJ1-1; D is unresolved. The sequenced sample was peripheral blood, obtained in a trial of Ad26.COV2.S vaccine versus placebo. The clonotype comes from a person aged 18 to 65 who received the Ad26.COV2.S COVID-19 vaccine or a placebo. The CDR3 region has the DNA TGTGCCAGCTGCTTTTTAGGCCCGGGGAACACTGAAGCTTTCTTT. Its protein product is CASCFLGPGNTEAFF.